Following are 28 T cell receptor beta chains from one sample sequenced in a study of blood T cell repertoires in COVID-19 (dated by TCRdb to the early 2020s). Library preparation employed the immunoSEQ multiplex PCR assay. The immuneACCESS repertoire file appears here via TCRdb, limited to in-frame rearrangements. These files lack a portion of the clones; in checked studies, under half of the deficit traces to unresolved V genes, and the cause of the others is not known. The sample profile shows under 250,000 clones; roughly 86% of them were found once. The top ten constitute less than 3.5% of the sample. The sample taken for sequencing was peripheral blood. The receptors originated from a woman aged 55-69 years with acute or convalescent COVID-19.

This clone has only one observation. CDR3 loop: CASSLDGRGDYGYTF. In DNA, the CDR3 is TGCGCCAGCAGCCTAGACGGCAGGGGCGACTATGGCTACACCTTC. The chain joins TRBV5-1 to TRBJ1-2; a possible D gene is TRBD1 (6 bases). V was cut by 4 bases and J by 3 bases, with 16 bases left in between. The length of the CDR3 is 15 residues. The germline CDR1 and CDR2 sequences are SGHRS and YFSETQ.

V usage is TRBV2 and J usage is TRBJ1-2, with 12 bases that match TRBD1. The CDR3 contains 15 residues. CDR1 and CDR2 from the germline V gene are SNHLY and FYNNEI. Trimming at V came to 7 bases and at J to 3 bases, leaving 6 bases not matched to a gene. CDR3 amino acids: CASTGTGGLDYGYTF. CDR3 in DNA: TGTGCCAGCACGGGGACAGGGGGCCTAGACTATGGCTACACCTTC.

The chain carries TRBV27 and TRBJ1-1, with 7 nucleotides matching TRBD1. The length of the CDR3 is 14 residues. Trimming removed 8 bases from V and 2 bases from J; junction bases left unmatched: 8. Germline V lookup: CDR1 MNHEY, CDR2 SMNVEV (reference sequence). The CDR3 reads CASGLAGGNTEAFF. For the CDR3, the DNA is TGTGCCAGCGGACTTGCAGGGGGTAACACTGAAGCTTTCTTT.

The chain is built from TRBV5-1 and TRBJ1-6; D remains ambiguous. The CDR3 runs to 14 residues. Trimming stripped 5 bases from V and 10 bases from J, with 16 bases between. CDR1 is SGHRS and CDR2 is YFSETQ in the germline V gene. DNA for the CDR3: TGCGCCAGCAGGTCAGGATTTCAGGAATCACCCCTCCACTTT. Translation: CASRSGFQESPLHF.

The gene calls are TRBV14 and TRBJ2-3; D perhaps matches TRBD1 (5 bases). This CDR3 has 17 amino acids. CDR1 and CDR2 from the germline V gene are SGHDN and FVKESK. Trimming shortened V by 5 bases and J by 3 bases, and 21 bases separated the two germline ends. The DNA for the CDR3 is TGTGCCAGCAGCGCGCGCGGTGGGGCCGTTGGGACAGATACGCAGTATTTT. Protein sequence: CASSARGGAVGTDTQYF.

The chain links TRBV3-1 (or the pseudogene TRBV3-2) to TRBJ1-1; D gene unclear. Between the trimmed V and J ends, which lost 3 bases and 5 bases, there was a span of 13 bases. CDR1 is LGHDT and CDR2 is YNNKEL in the germline V gene (reference sequence). CDR3 length: 14 residues. CDR3 nucleotides: TGTGCCAGCAGCCAGAGAGGGCGGGCGACTGAAGCTTTCTTT. Amino acid sequence: CASSQRGRATEAFF.

The chain uses TRBV2 and TRBJ2-5, with 11 nucleotides matching TRBD1. With V trimmed by 5 bases and J by 4 bases, 3 bases remained unmatched. In germline, CDR1 is SNHLY, CDR2 FYNNEI. The CDR3 has 14 amino acids. This chain's CDR3 is CASSPGTGGETQYF. The CDR3 DNA follows: TGTGCCAGCAGTCCCGGGACAGGGGGAGAGACCCAGTACTTC.

The rearrangement joins TRBV3-1 (or the pseudogene TRBV3-2) to TRBJ1-3; 11 nucleotides agree with TRBD1. Trimming took 4 bases from V and 1 from J; bases not matched to a gene: 9. This CDR3 contains 18 residues. CDR1 is LGHDT, CDR2 YNNKEL, per germline (reference sequence). The CDR3 DNA sequence: TGTGCCAGCAGCCCTGGACAGGGGGCGAGGAGGTCTGGAAACACCATATATTTT. It specifies CASSPGQGARRSGNTIYF.

The gene calls are TRBV6-2 or TRBV6-3 and TRBJ1-3, with D unresolved. This CDR3 region has 18 residues. Germline V gene lookup returns CDR1 MNHEY and CDR2 SVGEGT. V was shortened by 4 bases and J by 1 base, with 20 bases between the two germline ends. This CDR3 is CASSWVPRNSGSGNTIYF. Written as DNA, the CDR3 is TGTGCCAGCAGTTGGGTACCCAGGAACTCTGGGTCTGGAAACACCATATATTTT.

This clone turned up a few times. The gene calls are TRBV19 and TRBJ2-7, with 8 bases identical to TRBD2. CDR3 length: 14 residues. Germline V gives CDR1 LNHDA, CDR2 SQIVND (reference sequence). Trimming removed 2 bases from V and 2 bases from J; junction bases left unmatched: 2. The CDR3 nucleotides are TGTGCCAGTAGTATACGGGGGGGGACCTACGAGCAGTACTTC. Amino acids: CASSIRGGTYEQYF.

The chain combines TRBV12-5 with TRBJ2-1; 9 bases are shared with TRBD2. This CDR3 spans 14 amino acids. Trimming cost V 6 bases and J 9 bases; bases outside gene matches: 9. Germline V gene lookup returns CDR1 LGHNT and CDR2 FRNRAP. CDR3: CASGIGNSGSEQFF. Here the CDR3 DNA reads TGTGCTAGTGGAATTGGGAATAGCGGGAGTGAGCAGTTCTTC.

This chain links TRBV5-1 with TRBJ1-1, with TRBD1 identical over 7 bases. Germline assignment: CDR1 SGHRS and CDR2 YFSETQ. The CDR3 sequence is 14 residues long. Losses at the gene ends were 0 bases for V and 6 bases for J; bases not matched to a gene: 5. Written as DNA, the CDR3 is TGCGCCAGCAGCTTGGGACAGGGTCGAGCTGAAGCTTTCTTT. Encoded protein: CASSLGQGRAEAFF.

This chain joins TRBV6-6 and TRBJ1-5, with no clear D. V shed 5 bases and J shed 9 bases, with 5 bases lying between them. The length of the CDR3 is 10 residues. CDR1 and CDR2 from the germline V gene are MNHNY and SVGAGI (reference sequence). CDR3 protein: CASSTGPQHF. Written as DNA, the CDR3 is TGTGCCAGCAGTACGGGGCCCCAGCATTTT.

The rearrangement uses TRBV11-2 and TRBJ1-1, with 9 nucleotides matching TRBD1. Germline V gene lookup returns CDR1 SGHAT and CDR2 FQNNGV. The length of the CDR3 is 13 residues. The ends lost 4 bases at V and 4 bases at J; junction bases unmatched: 1. The CDR3 here is CASSWTGVTEAFF. Written as DNA, the CDR3 is TGTGCCAGCAGCTGGACAGGGGTCACTGAAGCTTTCTTT.

The rearrangement links TRBV27 to TRBJ1-1; the D is unclear. The CDR3 is made up of 18 amino acids. V gave up 3 bases and J gave up 3 bases, with 23 bases separating them. In germline, CDR1 is MNHEY, CDR2 SMNVEV (reference sequence). In nucleotides, the CDR3 is TGTGCCAGCAGTTTCGGCAGCGGAAAGAGCTTTATTGACACTGAAGCTTTCTTT. It translates to CASSFGSGKSFIDTEAFF.

The genes are TRBV19 and TRBJ2-7, with a weak D call TRBD2 (6 bases). The CDR3 sequence is 14 residues long. Germline CDR1 reads LNHDA; CDR2 reads SQIVND (reference sequence). Trimming left V 3 bases short and J 3 bases short, with 12 bases between. As DNA, the CDR3 is TGTGCCAGTAGTATTTTGCGGGGAGACTACGAGCAGTACTTC. Amino acids: CASSILRGDYEQYF.

The CDR3 is CASSLEGGAISPLHF. In DNA, the CDR3 is TGTGCCAGCAGCTTAGAGGGGGGGGCAATTTCACCCCTCCACTTT. The chain links TRBV11-2 to TRBJ1-6; D perhaps matches TRBD1 (6 bases). The CDR3 loop spans 15 amino acids. With 0 bases removed from V and 9 bases from J, the gap between germline ends came to 12 bases. Per the germline V gene, CDR1 is SGHAT and CDR2 is FQNNGV.

The V and J genes are TRBV19 and TRBJ2-7; 7 bases are a match to TRBD1. Per the germline V gene, CDR1 is LNHDA and CDR2 is SQIVND (reference sequence). The CDR3 has 15 residues. V shed 5 bases, J shed 2 bases, and the junction held 9 bases outside the gene matches. The CDR3 region is CASSPPSGTAYEQYF. The CDR3 DNA follows: TGTGCCAGTAGTCCGCCCTCCGGGACAGCCTACGAGCAGTACTTC.

The chain is built from TRBV11-2 and TRBJ2-4, with D possibly TRBD2 on 5 matching bases. V lost 6 bases to trimming and J lost 11 bases, with 20 bases between them. The CDR3 is 14 amino acids. From germline, CDR1 is SGHAT and CDR2 FQNNGV. CDR3 amino acids: CASSVLGRVPVQYF. The DNA for the CDR3 is TGTGCCAGCAGTGTGTTGGGGAGAGTTCCAGTTCAGTACTTC.

This chain connects TRBV7-3 to TRBJ2-1, with D possibly TRBD2 on 5 matching bases. Germline CDR1 is SGHTA and CDR2 is FQGTGA. The V end was cut by 5 bases, the J end by 5 bases, with 19 bases between. This CDR3 contains 16 residues. The CDR3 DNA reads as TGTGCCAGCAGCCCAGGCGGGCCCTCGGTCCACAATGAGCAGTTCTTC. It is translated as CASSPGGPSVHNEQFF.

The genes are TRBV29-1 and TRBJ2-1, with D perhaps TRBD1 (6 bases). This CDR3 has 13 amino acids. Germline loops: CDR1 SQVTM, CDR2 ANQGSEA. V was trimmed by 7 bases and J by 10 bases, leaving 20 bases between them. Here the CDR3 reads CSAPLGAAGEQFF. The DNA for the CDR3 is TGCAGCGCCCCCTTGGGGGCGGCGGGCGAGCAGTTCTTC.

This clone has only a few counts. The CDR3 sequence: CASTSTRQNKDTQYF. Here the CDR3 DNA reads TGTGCCAGCACCTCGACTAGACAAAACAAAGATACGCAGTATTTT. The V call is TRBV18, the J call TRBJ2-3, with a tentative D call TRBD2 (6 bases). The V gene lost 8 bases and the J gene lost 5 bases, with 20 bases spanning the gap. CDR3 length: 15 amino acids. Looked up from germline, CDR1 is KGHSH and CDR2 is LQKENI.

The chain recombines TRBV12-5 with TRBJ1-2, with D unresolved. Trimming took 1 base from V and 4 from J, leaving 16 bases between them. The CDR3 is 16 residues long. CDR1 is LGHNT, CDR2 FRNRAP, per germline. In nucleotides, the CDR3 is TGTGCTAGTGGTTTGGACCTGAGCAGCGCTACCTATGGCTACACCTTC. The encoded protein is CASGLDLSSATYGYTF. Looking up the rest from reference TRBV12-5 and TRBJ1-2 gives the full variable domain: DARVTQTPRHKVTEMGQEVTMRCQPILGHNTVFWYRQTMMQGLELLAYFRNRAPLDDSGMPKDRFSAEMPDATLATLKIQPSEPRDSAVYFCASGLDLSSATYGYTFGSGTRLTVV.

This clone was recorded only once. J is TRBJ1-3 and V is TRBV7-3, with D hard to call. The germline V gene has CDR1 SGHTA and CDR2 FQGTGA. V was clipped by 4 bases and J by 0 bases, with 4 bases between them. The CDR3 consists of 13 residues. The CDR3 spells CASSSNSGNTIYF. CDR3 bases: TGTGCCAGCAGCTCCAACTCTGGAAACACCATATATTTT.

V and J are TRBV7-2 and TRBJ2-2, with 10 nucleotides matching TRBD1. The CDR3 runs 16 residues. The V segment lost 4 bases and the J segment 6 bases; nucleotides outside the gene matches: 8. The germline CDR1 and CDR2 sequences are SGHTA and FQGNSA. CDR3 region: CASSSSRDRGPGELFF. The CDR3, as DNA: TGTGCCAGCAGCTCGTCCCGGGACAGGGGACCCGGGGAGCTGTTTTTT.

This chain links TRBV9 with TRBJ1-1; D gene ambiguous. Per the germline V gene, CDR1 is SGDLS and CDR2 is YYNGEE. V lost 1 base, J lost 3 bases, and 7 bases lay in between. This CDR3 spans 13 amino acids. CDR3 residues: CASSVRRDTEAFF. CDR3 nucleotides: TGTGCCAGCAGCGTAAGGAGGGACACTGAAGCTTTCTTT.

The chain employs TRBV30 and TRBJ1-6; D is perhaps TRBD1 (5 bases). Germline V gives CDR1 GTSNPN, CDR2 SVGIG (reference sequence). V gave up 2 bases and J gave up 13 bases, with 15 bases separating them. The CDR3 loop spans 13 amino acids. The CDR3 reads CAWSLREGAPLHF. CDR3 coding DNA: TGTGCCTGGAGTCTCAGGGAGGGAGCGCCCCTCCACTTT.

This chain connects TRBV3-1 (or the pseudogene TRBV3-2) to TRBJ2-7; D may be TRBD2 (6 bases). Germline CDR1 and CDR2: LGHDT and YNNKEL (reference sequence). Trimming removed 2 bases at V and 3 bases at J, with 8 bases between. The CDR3 has 13 amino acids. The CDR3 nucleotides are TGTGCCAGCAGCCAACTGACTAGCTACGAGCAGTACTTC. Translating gives CASSQLTSYEQYF.